The clone carrying this T cell receptor beta chain was counted once. The CDR3 runs 14 residues. Looked up from germline, CDR1 is LGHDT and CDR2 is YNNKEL (reference sequence). Trimming took 7 bases from V and 0 from J, leaving 12 bases between them. The data were taken from a study of blood T cell repertoires in COVID-19. Assay used: immunoSEQ multiplex PCR; TCRdb lists only in-frame clones, some missing. The repertoire has under 150,000 clones, roughly 79% of them found once; the top ten carry around 2.9%. The clonotype was recovered from a woman aged 50 to 60 who had recovered from COVID-19. The V gene is TRBV3-1 (or the pseudogene TRBV3-2), the J gene TRBJ1-1, with no clear D. What was sequenced was PBMCs or T cells enriched from blood (not recorded which). CDR3 DNA: TGTGCCAGCAACCGACGGGGATTGAACACTGAAGCTTTCTTT. Protein product: CASNRRGLNTEAFF.